The rows below give T cell receptor beta chains drawn from one sample of a study of cytomegalovirus exposure and HLA in healthy donors. This table comes from immunoSEQ multiplex PCR, and its TCRdb copy is limited to in-frame clones, with some not included. Here the sample spans approximately 100,000 clones, roughly 71% being singletons. The sample was PBMCs. The origin of the receptors is a man aged 35 to 55 in good health and CMV-seropositive. Both conserved end residues are part of each CDR3. Fields, in order: clone size, D gene, J gene, V gene, CDR3 length, CDR3 DNA, CDR3 protein. D genes are given only for firm matches. Some rows have no size entry. The others give once, few or many, or a class for an expanded clone.

>once|TRBD1|TRBJ1-2|TRBV29-1|17
TGCAGCGTAAGATTCCTCAATCGACAGGGCAGGGACTATGGCTACACCTTC
CSVRFLNRQGRDYGYTF
>.|.|TRBJ2-7|TRBV4-1|16
TGCGCCAGCAGCCAAGTTTCCGGCGCGGTGACCTACGAGCAGTACTTC
CASSQVSGAVTYEQYF
>.|TRBD1|TRBJ1-4|TRBV4-2|13
TGTGCCAGCAGCCCCCGACAGGGTGGGGATCTGTTTTTT
CASSPRQGGDLFF
>.|.|TRBJ2-7|TRBV15|12
TGTGCCACCAGTGCGGAGACCTACGAGCAGTACTTC
CATSAETYEQYF
>.|.|TRBJ1-1|TRBV5-1|13
TGCGCCAGCAGCTTGACAGGGAACACTGAAGCTTTCTTT
CASSLTGNTEAFF
>.|.|TRBJ2-3|TRBV7-9|12
TGTGCCAGCAGCTTAGGCCGGGATACGCAGTATTTT
CASSLGRDTQYF
>.|.|TRBJ1-1|TRBV29-1|13
TGCAGCGTTGGATTCGGGGGTATAACTGAAGCTTTCTTT
CSVGFGGITEAFF
>.|TRBD1|TRBJ1-2|TRBV19|13
TGTGCCAGTAGTCCAACAGGGGGCGAGGGCTACACCTTC
CASSPTGGEGYTF
>.|.|TRBJ2-3|TRBV9|15
TGTGCCAGCAGCGTCGGAGGAGGGGTTGCAGATACGCAGTATTTT
CASSVGGGVADTQYF
>.|.|TRBJ2-6|TRBV29-1|14
TGCAGCGTTGCGGGGATCTCTGGGGCCAACGTCCTGACTTTC
CSVAGISGANVLTF
>.|TRBD2|TRBJ2-3|TRBV7-9|16
TGTGCCAGCAGCCATAATAGCGGGCCTAGCACAGATACGCAGTATTTT
CASSHNSGPSTDTQYF
>.|TRBD2|TRBJ2-1|TRBV5-1|17
TGCGCCAGCAGCCCCATCCCTAGCGGGACAGCCCGCAATGAGCAGTTCTTC
CASSPIPSGTARNEQFF
>.|TRBD2|TRBJ2-1|TRBV11-2|17
TGTGCCAGCAGCTTCCCGCTGACTAGCGGGAGGGTTGATGAGCAGTTCTTC
CASSFPLTSGRVDEQFF
>.|.|TRBJ1-5|TRBV7-9|12
TGTGCCAGCAGCTCAGGGGACAAGCCCCAGCATTTT
CASSSGDKPQHF
>.|.|TRBJ2-3|TRBV10-3|16
TGTGCCATCAGTGATCGGGCTAGCGCCTCTACAGATACGCAGTATTTT
CAISDRASASTDTQYF
>once|.|TRBJ1-5|TRBV5-8|15
TGTGCCAGCAGCTTGTCGCGGCAGTGGAATCAGCCCCAGCATTTT
CASSLSRQWNQPQHF
>.|TRBD1|TRBJ1-5|TRBV27|14
TGTGCCAGCAGTTACAGGGGATTCAATCAGCCCCAGCATTTT
CASSYRGFNQPQHF
>.|.|TRBJ1-1|TRBV11-2|13
TGTGCCAGCAGCTTAACAGGTAACACTGAAGCTTTCTTT
CASSLTGNTEAFF
>.|.|TRBJ2-3|TRBV27|15
TGTGCCAGCAGTTTACGACGGGAGTCATGGGCTACGCAGTATTTT
CASSLRRESWATQYF
>.|TRBD2|TRBJ2-2|TRBV2|14
TGTGCCAGCGGGGGACTAGCGGACACCGGGGAGCTGTTTTTT
CASGGLADTGELFF
>.|TRBD1|TRBJ1-4|TRBV4-2|15
TGTGCCAGCAGCTCCCCGGGACAGGGAGGTGAAAAACTGTTTTTT
CASSSPGQGGEKLFF
>.|TRBD1|TRBJ2-4|TRBV19|12
TGTGCCAGTAGTATAGGCAAAGGGGGCAACTACTTC
CASSIGKGGNYF
>.|.|TRBJ1-5|TRBV2|16
TGTGCCAGCAGGGGTATGACAGGCGATAAGGTTCAGCCCCAGCATTTT
CASRGMTGDKVQPQHF
>.|TRBD1|TRBJ1-2|TRBV10-3|16
TGTGCCATCAGTGAGGGACAGGGGTTAGGTTCTTATGGCTACACCTTC
CAISEGQGLGSYGYTF
>.|.|TRBJ2-5|TRBV2|16
TGTGCCAGCAGGACTGATAGGGACTTGGGAAGGGAGACCCAGTACTTC
CASRTDRDLGRETQYF
>few|TRBD2|TRBJ2-1|TRBV29-1|16
TGCAGCGTTGAAGATGGGACTAGCGGGAGGGGAAATGAGCAGTTCTTC
CSVEDGTSGRGNEQFF